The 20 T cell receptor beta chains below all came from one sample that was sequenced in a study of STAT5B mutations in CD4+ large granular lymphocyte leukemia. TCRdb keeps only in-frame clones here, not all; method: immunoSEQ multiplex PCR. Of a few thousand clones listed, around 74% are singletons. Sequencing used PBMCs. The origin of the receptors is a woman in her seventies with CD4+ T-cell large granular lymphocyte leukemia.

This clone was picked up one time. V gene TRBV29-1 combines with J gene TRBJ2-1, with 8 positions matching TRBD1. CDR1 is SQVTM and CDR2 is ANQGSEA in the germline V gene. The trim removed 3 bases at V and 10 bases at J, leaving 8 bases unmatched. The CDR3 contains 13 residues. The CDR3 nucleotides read TGCAGCGTTGAGAAGACAGGGGCGGGGGAGCAGTTCTTC. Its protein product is CSVEKTGAGEQFF.

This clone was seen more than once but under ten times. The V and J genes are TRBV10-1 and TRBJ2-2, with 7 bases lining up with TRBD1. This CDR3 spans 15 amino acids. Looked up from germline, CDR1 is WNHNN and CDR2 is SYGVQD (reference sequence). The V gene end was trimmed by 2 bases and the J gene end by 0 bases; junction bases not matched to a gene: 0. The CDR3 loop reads CASSEQGANTGELFF. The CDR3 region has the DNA TGCGCCAGCAGTGAGCAGGGGGCGAACACCGGGGAGCTGTTTTTT.

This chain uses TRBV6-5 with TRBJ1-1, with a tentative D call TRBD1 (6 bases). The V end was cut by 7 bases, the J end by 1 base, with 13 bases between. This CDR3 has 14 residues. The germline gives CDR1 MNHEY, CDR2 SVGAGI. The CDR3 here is CASTVTGGNTEAFF. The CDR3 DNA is TGTGCCAGCACCGTGACAGGAGGGAACACTGAAGCTTTCTTT.

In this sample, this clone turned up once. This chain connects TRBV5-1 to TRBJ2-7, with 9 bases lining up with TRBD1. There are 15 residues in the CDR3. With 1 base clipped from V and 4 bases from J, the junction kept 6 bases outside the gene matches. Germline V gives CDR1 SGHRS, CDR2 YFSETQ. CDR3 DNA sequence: TGCGCCAGCAGCTTGAGATGGGACAGGGCGTACGAGCAGTACTTC. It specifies CASSLRWDRAYEQYF.

CDR3 residues: CASSPKETQYF. CDR3 sequence (DNA): TGTGCCAGCAGCCCGAAAGAGACCCAGTACTTC. This chain uses TRBV6-6 with TRBJ2-5; D remains ambiguous. The CDR3 loop spans 11 amino acids. In germline, CDR1 is MNHNY, CDR2 SVGAGI (reference sequence). V was clipped by 6 bases and J by 3 bases, with 5 bases between them.

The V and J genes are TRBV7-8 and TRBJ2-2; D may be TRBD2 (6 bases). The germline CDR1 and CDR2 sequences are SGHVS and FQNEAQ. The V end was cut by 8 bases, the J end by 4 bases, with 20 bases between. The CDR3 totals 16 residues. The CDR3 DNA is TGTGCCAGCTGCCAGTTCGGAGGGGACTTCACCGGGGAGCTGTTTTTT. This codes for CASCQFGGDFTGELFF. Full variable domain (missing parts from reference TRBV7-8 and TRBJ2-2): GAGVSQSPRYKVAKRGQDVALRCDPISGHVSLFWYQQALGQGPEFLTYFQNEAQLDKSGLPSDRFFAERPEGSVSTLKIQRTQQEDSAVYLCASCQFGGDFTGELFFGEGSRLTVL.

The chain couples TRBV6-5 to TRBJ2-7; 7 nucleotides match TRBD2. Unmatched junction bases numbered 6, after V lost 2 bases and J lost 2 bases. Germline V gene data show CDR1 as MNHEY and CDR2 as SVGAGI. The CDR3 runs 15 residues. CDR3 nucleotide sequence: TGTGCCAGCAGTTACCGGCGGGAGTGGGCCTACGAGCAGTACTTC. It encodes CASSYRREWAYEQYF.

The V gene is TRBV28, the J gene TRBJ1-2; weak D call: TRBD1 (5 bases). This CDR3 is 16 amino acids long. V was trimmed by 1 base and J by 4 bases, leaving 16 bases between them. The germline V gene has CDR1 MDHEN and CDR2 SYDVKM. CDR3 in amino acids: CASSLFKEGPIYGYTF. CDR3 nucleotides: TGTGCCAGCAGTTTATTTAAGGAGGGACCCATCTATGGCTACACCTTC.

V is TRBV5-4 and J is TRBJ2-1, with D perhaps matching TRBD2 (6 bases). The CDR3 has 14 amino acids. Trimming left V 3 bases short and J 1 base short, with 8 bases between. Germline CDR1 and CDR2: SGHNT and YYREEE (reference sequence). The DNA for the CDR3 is TGTGCCAGCAGCTATAGCGGATCCTACAATGAGCAGTTCTTC. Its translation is CASSYSGSYNEQFF.

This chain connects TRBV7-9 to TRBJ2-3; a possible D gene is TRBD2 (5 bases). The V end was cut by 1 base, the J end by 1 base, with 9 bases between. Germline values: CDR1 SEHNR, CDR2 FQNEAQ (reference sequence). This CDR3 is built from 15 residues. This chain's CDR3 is CASSLGGSGTDTQYF. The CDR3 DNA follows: TGTGCCAGCAGCTTAGGTGGTAGCGGCACAGATACGCAGTATTTT. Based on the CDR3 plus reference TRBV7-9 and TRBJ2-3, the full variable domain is DTGVSQNPRHKITKRGQNVTFRCDPISEHNRLYWYRQTLGQGPEFLTYFQNEAQLEKSRLLSDRFSAERPKGSFSTLEIQRTEQGDSAMYLCASSLGGSGTDTQYFGPGTRLTVL.

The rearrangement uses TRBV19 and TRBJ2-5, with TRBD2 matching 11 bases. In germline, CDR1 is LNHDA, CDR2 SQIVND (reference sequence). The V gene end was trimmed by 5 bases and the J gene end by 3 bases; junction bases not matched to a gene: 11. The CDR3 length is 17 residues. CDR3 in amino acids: CASSHGLAGDLKETQYF. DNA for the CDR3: TGTGCCAGTAGTCACGGACTAGCGGGTGATCTTAAAGAGACCCAGTACTTC.

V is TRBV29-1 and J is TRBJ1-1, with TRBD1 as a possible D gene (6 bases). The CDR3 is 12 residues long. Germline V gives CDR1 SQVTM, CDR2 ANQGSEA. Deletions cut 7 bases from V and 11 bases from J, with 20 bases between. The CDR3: CSGGREGRGAFF. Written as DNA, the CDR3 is TGCAGCGGGGGGCGCGAGGGAAGGGGGGCTTTCTTT.

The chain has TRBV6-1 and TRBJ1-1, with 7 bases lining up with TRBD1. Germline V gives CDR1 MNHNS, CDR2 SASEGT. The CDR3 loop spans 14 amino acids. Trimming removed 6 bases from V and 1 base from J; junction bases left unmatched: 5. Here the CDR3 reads CASRPGTANTEAFF. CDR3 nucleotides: TGTGCCAGCAGACCCGGGACAGCGAACACTGAAGCTTTCTTT.

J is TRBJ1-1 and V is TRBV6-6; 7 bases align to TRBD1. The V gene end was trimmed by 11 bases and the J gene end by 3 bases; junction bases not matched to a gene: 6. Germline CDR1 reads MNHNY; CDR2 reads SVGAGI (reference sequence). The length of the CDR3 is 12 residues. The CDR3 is CAGWDRYTEAFF. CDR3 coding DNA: TGTGCCGGTTGGGACAGATACACTGAAGCTTTCTTT.

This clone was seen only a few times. The CDR3 coding sequence is TGTGCCTGGAGGGGTGGGGGAAACACTGAAGCTTTCTTT. This translates into CAWRGGGNTEAFF. The chain joins TRBV30 to TRBJ1-1; possibly TRBD1 for D (5 bases). Germline CDR1 GTSNPN, CDR2 SVGIG (reference sequence). Trimming left V 3 bases short and J 2 bases short, with 10 bases between. The CDR3 runs to 13 residues.

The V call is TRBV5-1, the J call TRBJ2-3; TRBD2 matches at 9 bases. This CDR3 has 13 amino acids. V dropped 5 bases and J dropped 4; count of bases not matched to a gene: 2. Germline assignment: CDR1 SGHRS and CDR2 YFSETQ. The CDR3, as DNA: TGCGCCAGCAGGAGCGGGAGGCCAGATACGCAGTATTTT. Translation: CASRSGRPDTQYF.

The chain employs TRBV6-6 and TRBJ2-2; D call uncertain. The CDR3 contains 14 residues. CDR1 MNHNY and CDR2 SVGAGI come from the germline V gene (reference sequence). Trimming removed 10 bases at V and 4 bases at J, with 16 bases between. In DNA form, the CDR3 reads TGTGCCACCCCAGTTCCGGAAGCCACCGGGGAGCTGTTTTTT. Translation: CATPVPEATGELFF.

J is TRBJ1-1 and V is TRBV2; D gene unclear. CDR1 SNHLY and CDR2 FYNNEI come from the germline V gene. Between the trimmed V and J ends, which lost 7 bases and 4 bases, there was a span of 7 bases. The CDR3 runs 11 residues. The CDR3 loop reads CASIDVTEAFF. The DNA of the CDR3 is TGTGCCAGCATAGATGTCACTGAAGCTTTCTTT.

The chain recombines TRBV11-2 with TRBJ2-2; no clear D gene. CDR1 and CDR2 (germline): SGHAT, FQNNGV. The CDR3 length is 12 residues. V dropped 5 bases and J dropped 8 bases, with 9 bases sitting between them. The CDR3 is CASSPRPGELFF. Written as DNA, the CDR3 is TGTGCCAGCAGCCCCCGGCCTGGGGAGCTGTTTTTT.

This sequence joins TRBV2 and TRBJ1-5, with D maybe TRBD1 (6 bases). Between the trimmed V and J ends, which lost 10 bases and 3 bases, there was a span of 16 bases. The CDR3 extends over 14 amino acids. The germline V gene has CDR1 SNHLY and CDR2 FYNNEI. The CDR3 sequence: CATRNGQYNQPQHF. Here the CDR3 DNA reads TGTGCCACCCGAAACGGACAGTACAATCAGCCCCAGCATTTT.